A selection of T cell receptor beta chains follows, all from one sample in a study of early T cells in non-severe SARS-CoV-2 infection. One entry per CDR3 protein results from TCRdb running MiXCR on the 5' RACE reads. The data contain 65,000 to 85,000 distinct CDR3 sequences, 9% to 10% of them singletons. Sequenced material: whole blood, taken at baseline. These receptors all stem from an adult who was a healthcare worker with PCR-confirmed SARS-CoV-2 infection or an uninfected control (not recorded which). The CDR3 runs from the conserved cysteine through the conserved F or W. Fields, in order: D gene, J gene, V gene, clone size, CDR3 protein, CDR3 DNA. The D gene is left open where the match is weak. Clone size, where shown, is once, few, many, or a class for clones that have expanded.

>TRBD1|TRBJ2-2|TRBV10-3|-
CAISLDRAGTGELFF
TGTGCCATCAGCCTCGACAGGGCAGGCACCGGGGAGCTGTTTTTT
>-|TRBJ1-1|TRBV12-3/TRBV12-4|-
CASRPGGGNTEAFF
TGTGCCAGCAGACCTGGTGGGGGGAACACTGAAGCTTTCTTT
>-|TRBJ2-3|TRBV27|-
CASSFDRRVTNTDTQYF
TGTGCCAGCAGTTTTGACCGCAGGGTAACAAACACAGATACGCAGTATTTT
>TRBD2|TRBJ2-5|TRBV7-2|few
CASRPLAGAGETQYF
TGTGCCAGCAGGCCCCTAGCGGGAGCGGGTGAGACCCAGTACTTC
>TRBD2|TRBJ2-1|TRBV11-1|few
CASSSLAGGYDGQFF
TGTGCCAGCAGCTCCCTAGCGGGAGGATATGATGGGCAGTTCTTC
>-|TRBJ2-4|TRBV14|few
CASSQDGMAKNIQYF
TGTGCCAGCAGCCAAGATGGGATGGCCAAAAACATTCAGTACTTC
>-|TRBJ2-1|TRBV28|-
CASSFPRDNEQFF
TGTGCCAGCAGTTTCCCCAGGGACAATGAGCAGTTCTTC
>-|TRBJ2-1|TRBV20-1|few
CSARDDQGIGNEQFF
TGCAGTGCTAGAGATGACCAGGGTATAGGCAATGAGCAGTTCTTC
>-|TRBJ2-3|TRBV24-1|-
CATSDSTTTGADTQYF
TGTGCCACCAGTGATTCCACCACGACAGGAGCAGATACGCAGTATTTT
>TRBD1|TRBJ1-2|TRBV29-1|many
CSVVTGGFNYDYTF
TGCAGCGTTGTAACAGGGGGCTTCAACTATGACTACACCTTC
>-|TRBJ2-2|TRBV7-2|few
CASSLGGSAGELFF
TGTGCCAGCAGCTTAGGGGGGTCCGCCGGGGAGCTGTTTTTT
>-|TRBJ2-1|TRBV6-2/TRBV6-3|many
CASSYPTPPTVSSYNEQFF
TGTGCCAGCAGTTACCCTACCCCACCGACAGTGTCCTCCTACAATGAGCAGTTCTTC
>-|TRBJ1-6|TRBV7-3|few
CASSLASNSPLHF
TGTGCCAGCAGCTTAGCCTCTAATTCACCCCTCCACTTT
>-|TRBJ2-7|TRBV6-5|few
CASSDLTRIVYEQYF
TGTGCCAGCAGTGACCTGACCCGGATAGTCTACGAGCAGTACTTC
>-|TRBJ1-6|TRBV7-2|many
CASSLLPSHNSPLHF
TGTGCCAGCAGCTTACTCCCCAGCCATAATTCACCCCTCCACTTT
>-|TRBJ2-2|TRBV24-1|few
CATSTDSNTGELFF
TGTGCCACCTCTACCGATAGTAACACCGGGGAGCTGTTTTTT
>-|TRBJ2-3|TRBV29-1|few
CSVGGDTQYF
TGCAGCGTTGGGGGAGATACGCAGTATTTT